Below are 2 T cell receptor beta chains sequenced from a single sample in a study of regulatory T cells in long-lasting Graves disease. Assembly of TCR beta libraries relied on iRepertoire HTBI primers together with Arm-PCR of CDR3 regions. TCRdb redid the calling of the multiplex PCR reads with MiXCR, one entry per CDR3 protein. The sample shows 390,000 or so distinct CDR3 sequences, approximately 23% of them seen only once. Regarding time point: persistent/refractory GD, antithyroid drugs over 5 years with positive TRAb. There was RNA extracted from PBMCs, and the TCR library was made from it. Specimen: peripheral blood mononuclear cells (PBMCs), collected when the disease was refractory, from a patient treated with antithyroid drugs. Receptor source: a woman in her forties with Graves disease.

The sample holds a few counts of this clonotype. The rearrangement uses TRBV5-1 and TRBJ2-5; D might be TRBD2 (5 bases). CDR1 is SGHRS, CDR2 YFSETQ, per germline. This CDR3 is built from 14 residues. Trimming cost V 0 bases and J 5 bases, with 11 bases left between them. CDR3 sequence (DNA): TGCGCCAGCAGCTTGGCCGGGATCGGGGAGACCCAGTACTTC. Its translation: CASSLAGIGETQYF.

This clonotype was seen repeatedly, ten times or more. The V and J genes are TRBV28 and TRBJ1-5; TRBD1 agrees at 10 bases. J lost 3 bases, V lost 2 bases, and 13 bases had no gene match. Germline CDR1 MDHEN, CDR2 SYDVKM. The CDR3 loop spans 19 amino acids. CDR3 protein: CASSLGTGDFSKHNQPQHF. The DNA of the CDR3 is TGTGCCAGCAGTTTAGGGACAGGGGACTTCTCGAAACACAATCAGCCCCAGCATTTT. Full variable domain (missing parts from reference TRBV28 and TRBJ1-5): DVKVTQSSRYLVKRTGEKVFLECVQDMDHENMFWYRQDPGLGLRLIYFSYDVKMKEKGDIPEGYSVSREKKERFSLILESASTNQTSMYLCASSLGTGDFSKHNQPQHFGDGTRLSIL.